This T cell receptor (beta chain) originates from a study of blood T cell repertoires in COVID-19. This table comes from immunoSEQ multiplex PCR, and its TCRdb copy is limited to in-frame clones, with some not included. The sample lists about 380,000 clones, 85% to 90% occurring once. The germline V gene encodes CDR1 SGHRS and CDR2 YFSETQ. The V gene end was trimmed by 0 bases and the J gene end by 1 base; junction bases not matched to a gene: 5. The CDR3 extends over 17 amino acids. The V and J genes are TRBV5-1 and TRBJ1-1; 11 bases fit TRBD1. Source material: PBMCs or T cells enriched from blood (not recorded which). The receptor comes from a young woman who had recovered from COVID-19. CDR3 bases: TGCGCCAGCAGCTTGGGGACAGGGGGCTTCAGGAACACTGAAGCTTTCTTT. Protein product: CASSLGTGGFRNTEAFF.